These 29 T cell receptor beta chains were all obtained from the same sample, sequenced in a study of beta chain features in type 1 diabetes. Overall study results and limits: In all four CD4+ subsets, TCRB CDR3 length was significantly, moderately reduced in type 1 diabetes.

The sequenced template was cDNA made from the entire isolated RNA. Here immunoSEQ multiplex PCR was the method, and the copy in TCRdb shows in-frame clones only, minus some. This sample has approximately 44,000 clones, with roughly 70% found just once. Antigen specificity for these receptors is unknown. Sequencing was performed on Tregs from blood. These receptors all come from a woman under 30 with type 1 diabetes.

This sequence joins TRBV6-5 and TRBJ2-2, with TRBD1 as a possible D gene (5 bases). CDR3 length: 15 residues. V was clipped by 6 bases and J by 4 bases, with 15 bases between them. Germline V gene data show CDR1 as MNHEY and CDR2 as SVGAGI. The CDR3 loop is CASRFRAGPTGELFF. The CDR3 bases are TGTGCCAGCAGATTTCGGGCAGGGCCCACCGGGGAGCTGTTTTTT.

The chain is built from TRBV5-6 and TRBJ1-4, with D perhaps TRBD1 (6 bases). CDR1 and CDR2 (germline): SGHDT, YYEEEE. The CDR3 length is 15 residues. Trimming removed 2 bases at V and 8 bases at J, with 16 bases between. CDR3 coding DNA: TGTGCCAGCAGCTTCGGAGCAGGGGCGCTAGAAAAACTGTTTTTT. Its translation is CASSFGAGALEKLFF.

The CDR3: CASSRGTRDEQYF. Written as DNA, the CDR3 is TGCGCCAGCAGCCGGGGGACGAGGGACGAGCAGTACTTC. The chain links TRBV5-1 to TRBJ2-7, with TRBD2 as a possible D gene (6 bases). The CDR3 is 13 residues long. Trimming shortened V by 4 bases and J by 5 bases, and 13 bases separated the two germline ends. Germline V lookup: CDR1 SGHRS, CDR2 YFSETQ.

The V and J genes are TRBV11-2 and TRBJ2-6; 9 nucleotides match TRBD1. Germline V gene sequence: CDR1 SGHAT, CDR2 FQNNGV. Trimming cost V 0 bases and J 11 bases; bases outside gene matches: 5. The CDR3 covers 15 residues. The CDR3 region has the DNA TGTGCCAGCAGCTTAGAAGGGACAGGGTCCCACGTCCTGACTTTC. Translated, it gives CASSLEGTGSHVLTF.

This clone was found once. V and J are TRBV4-3 and TRBJ2-7; 12 nucleotides agree with TRBD2. CDR1 LGHNA and CDR2 YSLEER come from the germline V gene. V was clipped by 5 bases and J by 4 bases; unmatched bases: 6. This CDR3 is 15 amino acids long. The CDR3 protein is CASSLSLAGGYEQYF. CDR3 bases: TGCGCCAGCAGCTTGAGCCTAGCGGGAGGGTACGAGCAGTACTTC.

This clone was detected once. This chain connects TRBV5-4 to TRBJ2-7, with 7 bases identical to TRBD2. The CDR3 has 15 amino acids. The ends lost 1 base at V and 3 bases at J; junction bases unmatched: 7. The V gene's germline CDR1 is SGHNT and CDR2 YYREEE (reference sequence). CDR3 coding DNA: TGTGCCAGCAGCTTGTCGCCTAGCGGATACTACGAGCAGTACTTC. Its translation: CASSLSPSGYYEQYF.

This chain uses TRBV5-1 with TRBJ2-1; 10 bases align to TRBD2. Losses at the gene ends were 2 bases for V and 5 bases for J; bases not matched to a gene: 4. CDR1 is SGHRS and CDR2 is YFSETQ in the germline V gene. The CDR3 is made up of 15 amino acids. CDR3 DNA: TGCGCCAGCAGCTTACTAGCGGGAACAAACAATGAGCAGTTCTTC. Encoded protein: CASSLLAGTNNEQFF. Filled out from reference TRBV5-1 and TRBJ2-1, the complete variable domain reads KAGVTQTPRYLIKTRGQQVTLSCSPISGHRSVSWYQQTPGQGLQFLFEYFSETQRNKGNFPGRFSGRQFSNSRSEMNVSTLELGDSALYLCASSLLAGTNNEQFFGPGTRLTVL.

The rearrangement uses TRBV29-1 and TRBJ1-1; tentatively, D is TRBD1 (5 bases). The V end lost 6 bases, the J end lost 11 bases, and 16 bases lay between the germline ends. Looked up from germline, CDR1 is SQVTM and CDR2 is ANQGSEA. The CDR3 extends over 11 amino acids. The CDR3 coding sequence is TGCAGCGTCTGGGGCGGGGGATTCGCTTTCTTT. Translation: CSVWGGGFAFF.

V and J are TRBV6-4 and TRBJ2-1; tentative D call: TRBD2 (6 bases). Germline V lookup: CDR1 MRHNA, CDR2 SNTAGT. The V end was cut by 6 bases, the J end by 4 bases, with 19 bases between. The CDR3 length is 16 residues. The CDR3 DNA reads TGTGCCAGCAGACCGGCCGGGGACGGAGGGTACAATGAGCAGTTCTTC. Amino acid sequence: CASRPAGDGGYNEQFF.

CDR3 loop: CASSTTGFAQPQHF. The CDR3, as DNA: TGTGCCAGCAGTACGACAGGGTTTGCCCAGCCCCAGCATTTT. The genes are TRBV6-5 and TRBJ1-5; TRBD1 matches 7 bases. The V and J ends lost 5 bases and 7 bases, in that order; junction bases with no gene match: 8. The CDR3 contains 14 residues. Germline loops: CDR1 MNHEY, CDR2 SVGAGI.

The chain has TRBV4-3 and TRBJ2-7; 8 nucleotides align to TRBD1. CDR3 length: 15 residues. CDR1 LGHNA and CDR2 YSLEER come from the germline V gene. V lost 1 base, J lost 5 bases, and 7 bases stayed unmatched. The CDR3 region is CASSQAGQGGDEQYF. The DNA of the CDR3 is TGCGCCAGCAGCCAAGCCGGACAGGGCGGCGACGAGCAGTACTTC.

The genes are TRBV4-3 and TRBJ2-7, with D tentatively TRBD1 (5 bases). CDR3 length equals 17 residues. V lost 3 bases, J lost 2 bases, and 20 bases lay in between. Germline lookup yields CDR1 LGHNA and CDR2 YSLEER. This CDR3 reads CASSQTAITTVPYEQYF. The CDR3 bases are TGCGCCAGCAGCCAGACCGCTATTACGACAGTACCCTACGAGCAGTACTTC.

V is TRBV5-1 and J is TRBJ1-6; TRBD1 agrees at 8 bases. The V gene end was trimmed by 3 bases and the J gene end by 6 bases; junction bases not matched to a gene: 8. The CDR3 length is 16 residues. Germline CDR1 SGHRS, CDR2 YFSETQ. The CDR3, as DNA: TGCGCCAGCAGCTCACACGGACAGGGAAGTAATTCACCCCTCCACTTT. Its protein product is CASSSHGQGSNSPLHF.

This chain joins TRBV5-4 and TRBJ2-2; D might be TRBD2 (5 bases). CDR3 length: 16 amino acids. The germline V gene encodes CDR1 SGHNT and CDR2 YYREEE (reference sequence). V was clipped by 0 bases and J by 6 bases, with 15 bases between them. CDR3 DNA: TGTGCCAGCAGCTTGGGAACTAGGTCCAACGCCGGGGAGCTGTTTTTT. Protein sequence: CASSLGTRSNAGELFF.

The chain uses TRBV7-9 and TRBJ1-6; D gene unclear. Trimming cost V 5 bases and J 8 bases, with 4 bases left between them. CDR1 is SEHNR, CDR2 FQNEAQ, per germline (reference sequence). The CDR3 runs to 11 residues. The CDR3 DNA sequence: TGTGCCAGCAGCGCGGATTCACCCCTCCACTTT. This translates into CASSADSPLHF.

V gene TRBV7-2 combines with J gene TRBJ1-6, with a possible D match to TRBD1 (5 bases). This CDR3 spans 14 amino acids. V was pared by 3 bases and J by 7 bases, with 10 bases between. Germline V CDR1 and CDR2: SGHTA, FQGNSA. The CDR3 coding sequence is TGTGCCAGCAGCTTCCAGGGAGGAAATTCACCCCTCCACTTT. It translates to CASSFQGGNSPLHF.

The chain couples TRBV6-5 to TRBJ2-5, with 12 bases that match TRBD1. Matching the DNA end better, TRBJ2-7 makes the J call doubtful. Germline V gene data show CDR1 as MNHEY and CDR2 as SVGAGI. This CDR3 is 15 amino acids long. The CDR3 nucleotides are TGTGCCAGCAGTCGGGGACAGGGGGCCTCCTACGAGCAGTACTTC. Translation gives CASSRGQGASYEQYF.

V usage is TRBV5-5 and J usage is TRBJ2-7, with TRBD1 identical over 7 bases. Germline loops: CDR1 SGHKS, CDR2 YYEKEE (reference sequence). The V and J ends lost 0 bases and 2 bases, in that order; junction bases with no gene match: 5. This CDR3 region has 15 residues. The CDR3 spells CASSLGGTVTYEQYF. CDR3 sequence (DNA): TGTGCCAGCAGCTTGGGGGGGACAGTAACCTACGAGCAGTACTTC.

The CDR3 sequence is CASSQGWQGQSPLHF. The CDR3 DNA reads TGCGCCAGCAGCCAAGGATGGCAGGGCCAATCACCCCTCCACTTT. The chain couples TRBV4-3 to TRBJ1-6; maybe TRBD1 (5 bases). Germline V gene sequence: CDR1 LGHNA, CDR2 YSLEER. V shed 1 base and J shed 10 bases, with 14 bases lying between them. The CDR3 totals 15 residues.

The J gene is TRBJ2-7, the V gene TRBV29-1, with a tentative D call TRBD2 (5 bases). The CDR3 extends over 13 amino acids. Trimming left V 4 bases short and J 1 base short, with 11 bases between. Germline V lookup: CDR1 SQVTM, CDR2 ANQGSEA. The CDR3 DNA follows: TGCAGCGTTGTCTGGGCGGGTTCCTACGAGCAGTACTTC. Translation: CSVVWAGSYEQYF.

In DNA, the CDR3 is TGCAGTGCTAGAAACCCCGGGGGAGCTTTCTTT. Translating gives CSARNPGGAFF. This sequence joins TRBV20-1 and TRBJ1-1, with D perhaps TRBD1 (5 bases). Germline loops: CDR1 DFQATT, CDR2 SNEGSKA (reference sequence). With 2 bases removed from V and 10 bases from J, the gap between germline ends came to 11 bases. This CDR3 contains 11 residues.

The rearrangement joins TRBV7-2 to TRBJ1-5, with D tentatively TRBD1 (5 bases). CDR3 length: 13 amino acids. Per germline, CDR1 SGHTA and CDR2 FQGNSA. V was pared by 4 bases and J by 4 bases, with 8 bases between. The CDR3 spells CASSSGGNQPQHF. In DNA form, the CDR3 reads TGTGCCAGCAGCTCGGGGGGGAATCAGCCCCAGCATTTT.

This clone was seen only a few times. V and J are TRBV7-9 and TRBJ2-1, with 9 positions matching TRBD1. The CDR3 has 13 residues. Germline CDR1 is SEHNR and CDR2 is FQNEAQ (reference sequence). V gave up 5 bases and J gave up 13 bases; unmatched junction bases: 9. The CDR3 is CASSLRDRVPQFF. CDR3 sequence (DNA): TGTGCCAGCAGCCTCCGGGACAGGGTGCCACAGTTCTTC.

The chain employs TRBV6-1 and TRBJ1-5, with D perhaps matching TRBD1 (5 bases). V lost 6 bases to trimming and J lost 4 bases, with 16 bases between them. The CDR3 is made up of 15 amino acids. CDR1 is MNHNS, CDR2 SASEGT, per germline. DNA of the CDR3: TGTGCCAGCAGCAACTGGGGGGGTTCAAATCAGCCCCAGCATTTT. Residues: CASSNWGGSNQPQHF.

This clone was counted only a few times. The chain recombines TRBV7-2 with TRBJ1-2, with D hard to call. Germline lookup yields CDR1 SGHTA and CDR2 FQGNSA. CDR3 length: 15 residues. V lost 4 bases and J 2 bases, leaving 14 bases between the germline ends. This chain's CDR3 is CASSSPRRANYGYTF. The CDR3 coding sequence is TGTGCCAGCAGCTCCCCCCGGAGGGCCAACTATGGCTACACCTTC.

V gene TRBV11-2 combines with J gene TRBJ2-5, with D maybe TRBD2 (7 bases). Germline CDR1 is SGHAT and CDR2 is FQNNGV. The CDR3 totals 16 residues. V lost 1 base and J lost 4, with 16 bases in between. CDR3 in DNA: TGTGCCAGCAGCTTAGTAGGGGGGGGAAGGGGAGAGACCCAGTACTTC. It is translated as CASSLVGGGRGETQYF.

This chain joins TRBV7-2 and TRBJ2-7, with 7 bases lining up with TRBD2. The CDR3 covers 13 residues. V shed 4 bases, J shed 6 bases, and the junction held 6 bases outside the gene matches. CDR1 is SGHTA, CDR2 FQGNSA, per germline. The CDR3 nucleotides read TGTGCCAGCAGCTGGACTAGAAGCGGCGAGCAGTACTTC. This sequence encodes CASSWTRSGEQYF.

This clone was observed a handful of times. The chain employs TRBV7-2 and TRBJ2-1; 8 nucleotides agree with TRBD1. The germline V gene encodes CDR1 SGHTA and CDR2 FQGNSA. J was trimmed by 2 bases and V by 0 bases; bases with no gene match: 3. The CDR3 has 16 amino acids. For the CDR3, the DNA is TGTGCCAGCAGCTTAGCAGCAGGGGGCGCCTACAATGAGCAGTTCTTC. Protein sequence: CASSLAAGGAYNEQFF.

This chain links TRBV5-5 with TRBJ2-3; 7 nucleotides agree with TRBD1. V gave up 3 bases and J gave up 1 base; unmatched junction bases: 8. The CDR3 totals 16 residues. Per germline, CDR1 SGHKS and CDR2 YYEKEE (reference sequence). The CDR3 coding sequence is TGTGCCAGCAGCTCAACTCCAACAGGGGGCACAGATACGCAGTATTTT. Translated: CASSSTPTGGTDTQYF.